Sequencing of this T cell receptor (beta chain) was carried out in a study of shared clonotypes between healthy human individuals. V shed 2 bases and J shed 5 bases, with 10 bases lying between them. The CDR3 runs to 13 residues. Germline lookup yields CDR1 MNHEY and CDR2 SMNVEV (reference sequence). Study findings and constraints: Between four donors, naive CD4 clonotypes were shared at a level of approximately 5%.

Clones were sequenced by immunoSEQ multiplex PCR, and TCRdb holds only the in-frame ones, with some missing. This table holds 1.6 million or so clones, 97% to 99% found once. Remarks on this clone: Antigen specificity is unknown. This sample also contains other DNA sequences that code for the same CDR3.

Nashville, Tennessee was home to all donors, each a Caucasian adult. The sequenced sample consisted of naive CD4+ T cells sorted from blood. Subset noted: CD45RA+ positively selected. The sequence derives from a man aged 25-45 years in good health. The chain uses TRBV27 and TRBJ2-7; the D gene is possibly TRBD1 (5 bases). This CDR3 reads CASSLQGSHEQYF. The CDR3 DNA follows: TGTGCCAGCAGTTTACAGGGATCGCACGAGCAGTACTTC.